These T cell receptor beta chains were read from a single sample in a study of T-cell reconstitution after alpha-beta-depleted transplantation in children. TCRdb called the PCR reads again in MiXCR, with one record for every CDR3 protein. The repertoire holds 250,000 to 350,000 distinct CDR3 sequences, with more than 9% as singletons. The sample was PBMCs from the stem cell graft donor, taken from the stem cell graft. Source of these receptors: a human donor who donated a stem cell graft to a child with SCID. Both conserved end residues are part of each CDR3. Fields, in order: CDR3 DNA, CDR3 protein, J gene, V gene, CDR3 length, D gene, clone size. The D gene is left open where the match is weak. Not every row has a clone size; where given, it reads once, few, many or a size class.

CDR3 DNA: TGTGCCAGCAGCTTAGATCAAAGGGTCGAGCAGTTCTTC
CDR3 protein: CASSLDQRVEQFF
J gene: TRBJ2-1
V gene: TRBV11-2
CDR3 length: 13
D gene: NA
clone size: few

CDR3 DNA: TGTGCCAGCATGAATGGACAGGGAACCTACGAGCAGTACTTC
CDR3 protein: CASMNGQGTYEQYF
J gene: TRBJ2-7
V gene: TRBV2
CDR3 length: 14
D gene: TRBD1
clone size: NA

CDR3 DNA: TGCAGTGCTAGAGGGCCGGGACAGAACTACGAGCAGTACTTC
CDR3 protein: CSARGPGQNYEQYF
J gene: TRBJ2-7
V gene: TRBV20-1
CDR3 length: 14
D gene: TRBD1
clone size: few

CDR3 DNA: TGTGCCAGCAGCTTGCCAGGGGTGGGGCAGCCCCAGCATTTT
CDR3 protein: CASSLPGVGQPQHF
J gene: TRBJ1-5
V gene: TRBV7-2
CDR3 length: 14
D gene: NA
clone size: NA

CDR3 DNA: TGCGCCAGCAGTCAAAGGCTCAGGGAGGCCTACAATGAGCAGTTCTTC
CDR3 protein: CASSQRLREAYNEQFF
J gene: TRBJ2-1
V gene: TRBV23-1
CDR3 length: 16
D gene: NA
clone size: few

CDR3 DNA: TGTGCCAGCAGCGACAATACAGGGGGACAGACCCAGTACTTC
CDR3 protein: CASSDNTGGQTQYF
J gene: TRBJ2-5
V gene: TRBV11-1
CDR3 length: 14
D gene: TRBD1
clone size: few

CDR3 DNA: TGTGCCAGCAATCCGACAGGGACGAACACTGAAGCTTTCTTT
CDR3 protein: CASNPTGTNTEAFF
J gene: TRBJ1-1
V gene: TRBV6-5
CDR3 length: 14
D gene: TRBD1
clone size: few

CDR3 DNA: TGTGCCAGCATGCGGACAACTCAAGAGACCCAGTACTTC
CDR3 protein: CASMRTTQETQYF
J gene: TRBJ2-5
V gene: TRBV12-3/TRBV12-4
CDR3 length: 13
D gene: NA
clone size: NA

CDR3 DNA: TGTGCCAGCAGTTTCGGGTTAAAGGGCAATCAGCCCCAGCATTTT
CDR3 protein: CASSFGLKGNQPQHF
J gene: TRBJ1-5
V gene: TRBV27
CDR3 length: 15
D gene: NA
clone size: NA

CDR3 DNA: TGTGCCAGCAGCTCGGAAAACACCCGAGGGACCGGGGAGCTGTTTTTT
CDR3 protein: CASSSENTRGTGELFF
J gene: TRBJ2-2
V gene: TRBV5-6
CDR3 length: 16
D gene: NA
clone size: NA

CDR3 DNA: TGTGCCATCAGTGGGGGGGCTGGAACATCAGATACGCAGTATTTT
CDR3 protein: CAISGGAGTSDTQYF
J gene: TRBJ2-3
V gene: TRBV10-3
CDR3 length: 15
D gene: NA
clone size: many

CDR3 DNA: TGTGCCAGCAGCCGCCAGTCCCGGGACAGGGGTGTACAAGCCAAAAACATTCAGTACTTC
CDR3 protein: CASSRQSRDRGVQAKNIQYF
J gene: TRBJ2-4
V gene: TRBV7-8
CDR3 length: 20
D gene: TRBD1
clone size: NA

CDR3 DNA: TGCGCCAGCAGCTTCCGGGACAGAGGCGGCTACACCTTC
CDR3 protein: CASSFRDRGGYTF
J gene: TRBJ1-2
V gene: TRBV5-1
CDR3 length: 13
D gene: TRBD1
clone size: many

CDR3 DNA: TGCGCCAGCAGCTCGGGACAGTTCACCGGGGAGCTGTTTTTT
CDR3 protein: CASSSGQFTGELFF
J gene: TRBJ2-2
V gene: TRBV5-1
CDR3 length: 14
D gene: TRBD1
clone size: NA

CDR3 DNA: TGCAGTGCTCAGGACAGGAACACCGGGGAGCTGTTTTTT
CDR3 protein: CSAQDRNTGELFF
J gene: TRBJ2-2
V gene: TRBV20-1
CDR3 length: 13
D gene: NA
clone size: many

CDR3 DNA: TGCAGCGTGTTGTCATGGGACAGGGGGTCTGGGGAGACCCAGTACTTC
CDR3 protein: CSVLSWDRGSGETQYF
J gene: TRBJ2-5
V gene: TRBV29-1
CDR3 length: 16
D gene: TRBD1
clone size: few

CDR3 DNA: TGTGCCAGCTCACCACCCGTGGGGATGGTAGCGGGGGGCACAGATACGCAGTATTTT
CDR3 protein: CASSPPVGMVAGGTDTQYF
J gene: TRBJ2-3
V gene: TRBV18
CDR3 length: 19
D gene: TRBD2
clone size: NA

CDR3 DNA: TGCAGCGTTCCAGGGGGCGGGGGTGAAGCTTTCTTT
CDR3 protein: CSVPGGGGEAFF
J gene: TRBJ1-1
V gene: TRBV29-1
CDR3 length: 12
D gene: TRBD1
clone size: many

CDR3 DNA: TGTGCCAGCAGCCCCCGAGTCTCAACCTACGAGCAGTACTTC
CDR3 protein: CASSPRVSTYEQYF
J gene: TRBJ2-7
V gene: TRBV12-3/TRBV12-4
CDR3 length: 14
D gene: NA
clone size: many

CDR3 DNA: TGTGCCAGCAGCAAGGACAGGGCAACAGATACGCAGTATTTT
CDR3 protein: CASSKDRATDTQYF
J gene: TRBJ2-3
V gene: TRBV5-6
CDR3 length: 14
D gene: TRBD1
clone size: NA

CDR3 DNA: TGTGCCAGCAGTTTACAGGGAAACACCATATATTTT
CDR3 protein: CASSLQGNTIYF
J gene: TRBJ1-3
V gene: TRBV12-3/TRBV12-4
CDR3 length: 12
D gene: NA
clone size: many

CDR3 DNA: TGTGCCAGCAGCCAAGAAATCGACAAAACCGGGGAGCTGTTTTTT
CDR3 protein: CASSQEIDKTGELFF
J gene: TRBJ2-2
V gene: TRBV3-1
CDR3 length: 15
D gene: NA
clone size: NA

CDR3 DNA: TGCGCCAGCAGCCTCGGACGCTCTGGAAACACCATATATTTT
CDR3 protein: CASSLGRSGNTIYF
J gene: TRBJ1-3
V gene: TRBV5-1
CDR3 length: 14
D gene: NA
clone size: few